These T cell receptor beta chains were read from a single sample in a study of cytomegalovirus exposure and HLA in healthy donors. The data were produced by immunoSEQ multiplex PCR, yet TCRdb's version contains in-frame clones alone and is incomplete. The repertoire holds tens of thousands of clones, approximately 66% seen once, with 4.4% in the top ten. Sample: PBMCs. These receptor sequences come from a male donor in good health and CMV-seropositive. Both conserved end residues are part of each CDR3. A D gene is named only where the DNA matches it firmly. Rows give clone size only sometimes, using once, few, many, or a class for an expanded clone.

clone_size,v_call,j_call,d_call,cdr3_aa,cdr3_nt
NA,TRBV29-1,TRBJ2-7,TRBD1,CSVRRGQESSYEQYF,TGCAGCGTCCGGAGGGGACAGGAGAGCTCCTACGAGCAGTACTTC
few,TRBV30,TRBJ1-2,NA,CAWDSQPNYGYTF,TGTGCCTGGGACTCCCAGCCCAACTATGGCTACACCTTC
NA,TRBV7-2,TRBJ2-2,NA,CASSLQGTNTGELFF,TGTGCCAGCAGCTTACAGGGGACGAACACCGGGGAGCTGTTTTTT
few,TRBV9,TRBJ1-1,NA,CASSPRGGASITEAFF,TGTGCCAGCAGCCCTCGGGGGGGGGCGAGTATCACTGAAGCTTTCTTT
NA,TRBV18,TRBJ2-1,TRBD1,CASSPDRGAYNEQFF,TGTGCCAGCTCACCGGACAGGGGTGCATACAATGAGCAGTTCTTC
NA,TRBV9,TRBJ2-3,TRBD1,CASSETGEGGTDTQYF,TGTGCCAGCAGCGAGACAGGGGAAGGAGGCACAGATACGCAGTATTTT
NA,TRBV6-4,TRBJ2-6,NA,CASSDTTGSGANVLTF,TGTGCCAGCAGTGACACCACAGGGTCTGGGGCCAACGTCCTGACTTTC
NA,TRBV18,TRBJ2-7,NA,CASSTGLTGEYF,TGTGCTAGCTCCACGGGACTTACAGGGGAGTACTTC
NA,TRBV28,TRBJ1-2,NA,CASSGPGGEQNYGYTF,TGTGCCAGCAGTGGGCCAGGAGGAGAGCAAAACTATGGCTACACCTTC
NA,TRBV6-5,TRBJ1-2,NA,CASSYPGTPTQYTF,TGTGCCAGCAGTTACCCCGGGACACCAACACAATACACCTTC
NA,TRBV5-6,TRBJ2-1,TRBD2,CASSSGTSSYNEQFF,TGTGCCAGCAGCTCGGGGACTAGCTCCTACAATGAGCAGTTCTTC
NA,TRBV28,TRBJ1-2,TRBD1,CASSLEYRGTHYGYTF,TGTGCCAGCAGTTTAGAGTACAGGGGTACACACTATGGCTACACCTTC
few,TRBV7-9,TRBJ1-2,NA,CASSLDSHGYTF,TGTGCCAGCAGCTTAGACAGCCATGGCTACACCTTC
NA,TRBV4-3,TRBJ1-2,TRBD1,CASSHTQGARSDGYTF,TGCGCCAGCAGCCACACCCAGGGGGCTCGATCCGATGGCTACACCTTC
NA,TRBV5-1,TRBJ2-2,NA,CASSLTGLDTGELFF,TGCGCCAGCAGCTTGACAGGGTTGGACACCGGGGAGCTGTTTTTT
few,TRBV6-5,TRBJ2-1,TRBD1,CASSGKGATYNEQFF,TGTGCCAGCAGTGGGAAGGGGGCAACCTACAATGAGCAGTTCTTC
NA,TRBV14,TRBJ2-2,TRBD2,CASSQRLAGNTGELFF,TGTGCCAGCAGCCAAAGACTAGCGGGTAACACCGGGGAGCTGTTTTTT
NA,TRBV9,TRBJ1-4,NA,CASSGTGLNEKLFF,TGTGCCAGCAGCGGTACAGGGCTAAATGAAAAACTGTTTTTT